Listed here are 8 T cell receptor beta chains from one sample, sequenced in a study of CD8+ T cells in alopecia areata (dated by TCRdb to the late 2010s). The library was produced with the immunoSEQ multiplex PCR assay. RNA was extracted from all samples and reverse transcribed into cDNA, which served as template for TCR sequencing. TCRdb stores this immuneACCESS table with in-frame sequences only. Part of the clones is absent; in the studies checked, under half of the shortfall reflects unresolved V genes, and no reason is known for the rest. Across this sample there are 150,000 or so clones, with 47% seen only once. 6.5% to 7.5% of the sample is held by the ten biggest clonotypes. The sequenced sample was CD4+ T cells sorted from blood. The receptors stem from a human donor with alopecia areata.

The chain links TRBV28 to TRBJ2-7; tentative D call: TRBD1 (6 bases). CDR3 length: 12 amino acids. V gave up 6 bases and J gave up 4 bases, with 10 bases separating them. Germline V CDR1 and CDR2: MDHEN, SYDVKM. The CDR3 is CASSMTGYEQYF. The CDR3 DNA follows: TGTGCCAGCAGCATGACAGGATACGAGCAGTACTTC. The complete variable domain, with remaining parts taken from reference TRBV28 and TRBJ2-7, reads DVKVTQSSRYLVKRTGEKVFLECVQDMDHENMFWYRQDPGLGLRLIYFSYDVKMKEKGDIPEGYSVSREKKERFSLILESASTNQTSMYLCASSMTGYEQYFGPGTRLTVT.

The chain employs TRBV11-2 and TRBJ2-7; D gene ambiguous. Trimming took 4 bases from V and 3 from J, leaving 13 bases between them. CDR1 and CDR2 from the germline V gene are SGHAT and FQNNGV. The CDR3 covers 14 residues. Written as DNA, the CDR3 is TGTGCCAGCAGCTCCAATAAAGGGTTCTACGAGCAGTACTTC. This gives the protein CASSSNKGFYEQYF.

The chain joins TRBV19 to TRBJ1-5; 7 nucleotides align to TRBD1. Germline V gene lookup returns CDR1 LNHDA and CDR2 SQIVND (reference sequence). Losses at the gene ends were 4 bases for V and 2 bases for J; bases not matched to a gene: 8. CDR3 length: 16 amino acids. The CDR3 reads CASSRDRQGRNQPQHF. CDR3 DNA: TGTGCCAGTAGTAGAGACCGACAGGGCCGCAATCAGCCCCAGCATTTT.

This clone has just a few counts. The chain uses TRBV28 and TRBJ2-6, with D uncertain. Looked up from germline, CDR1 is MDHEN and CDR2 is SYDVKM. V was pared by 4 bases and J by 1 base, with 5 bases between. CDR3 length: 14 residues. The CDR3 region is CASSSRSGANVLTF. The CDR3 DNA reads TGTGCCAGCAGTTCCCGGTCTGGGGCCAACGTCCTGACTTTC.

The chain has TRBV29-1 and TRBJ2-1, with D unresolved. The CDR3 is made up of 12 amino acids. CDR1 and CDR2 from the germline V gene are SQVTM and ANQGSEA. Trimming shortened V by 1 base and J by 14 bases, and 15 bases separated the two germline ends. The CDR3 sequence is CSVEGYGFSEFF. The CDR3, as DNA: TGCAGCGTTGAAGGTTACGGGTTCTCTGAGTTCTTC.

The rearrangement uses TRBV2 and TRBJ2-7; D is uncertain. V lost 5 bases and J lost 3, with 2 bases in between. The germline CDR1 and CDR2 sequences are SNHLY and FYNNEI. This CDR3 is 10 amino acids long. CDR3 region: CASSIYEQYF. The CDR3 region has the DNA TGTGCCAGCAGTATCTACGAGCAGTACTTC.

CDR3: CASSEPNRGANYGYTF. CDR3 in DNA: TGTGCCAGCAGCGAACCGAACAGGGGAGCTAACTATGGCTACACCTTC. The chain is built from TRBV25-1 and TRBJ1-2; 7 bases fit TRBD1. The CDR3 covers 16 residues. V dropped 6 bases and J dropped 0; count of bases not matched to a gene: 10. Germline CDR1 is MGHDK and CDR2 is SYGVNS.

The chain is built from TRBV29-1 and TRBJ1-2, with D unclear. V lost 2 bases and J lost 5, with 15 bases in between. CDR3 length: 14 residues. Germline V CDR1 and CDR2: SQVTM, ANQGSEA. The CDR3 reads CSVEWLSAGYGYTF. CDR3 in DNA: TGCAGCGTTGAATGGCTTTCCGCGGGTTATGGCTACACCTTC.